This T cell receptor beta chain emerged from a study of response to subunit inactivated influenza vaccine (dated by TCRdb to 2017 to 2018). Some background on the complete study: The study used deep quantitative T cell receptor repertoire profiling to track responses to a trivalent subunit inactivated influenza vaccine. Here is what the overall study found, with its caveats: It was suggested by the authors that each seasonal influenza vaccination may recruit only a limited number of new T cells.

This clonotype turned up a few times. Its antigen specificity is not known. The sample holds no much larger clone one base away, and base qualities are not on file. Receptor amplification or capture employed RT-PCR. Sequencing used an Illumina HiSeq 2500. The raw public data were reprocessed by TCRdb itself: fastp quality trimming at Q25, MiXCR clonotype calling, in-frame beta chains only. Identical CDR3 protein sequences are pooled into one entry, listed with their most common genes and DNA. The sample table lists more than 400,000 distinct CDR3 sequences, roughly 9.8% of them with a count of one. Approximately 12% of the sample is in the top ten clones. In light of the paper, this sample's time point label describes: approximately 45 days after influenza vaccine administration. In the germline V gene, CDR1 corresponds to MDHEN and CDR2 to SYDVKM. V lost 10 bases and J lost 1 base; the stretch between them is 19 bases long. Including the terminal cysteine and phenylalanine, the CDR3 comprises 15 residues. The read is trimmed to its CDR3 DNA, 45 bases read in frame from base 1.

The chain is assembled from TRBV28 and TRBJ1-1; the D segment could be TRBD1, given 6 matching bases. The input for sequencing was PBMCs from blood, taken about 6 weeks after vaccination. The sequence was collected from a man between 45 and 60 years old who received an inactivated influenza vaccine. Donor details come from another sample of the same person, matched by shared clones. The CDR3 sequence is CATQRPQTGNTEAFF. The DNA sequence reads TGTGCCACGCAACGGCCCCAGACAGGGAACACTGAAGCTTTCTTT.